This T cell receptor beta chain was captured by sequencing in a study of human T cells and chemical hapten exposure (dated by TCRdb to the early 2020s). General notes on the study: For sensitization, 2% DPC in acetone was applied to an approximately 2 cm by approximately 2 cm area of upper inner arm skin. Throughout the approximately 24-week study period, patients were also given weekly therapeutic DPC doses on the scalp. Libraries were combined into a pool for sequencing, and differences in TCR yield between samples came mainly from small differences in library volumes within the pool. Patch testing on the upper back used Finn chambers containing 0.01% DPC, with scoring done after 6 days according to International Contact Dermatitis Research Group standards. Blood for TCR sequencing was provided by twenty-nine alopecia patients at one to four time points (pre-sensitization, 2, 6 and 24 weeks). The patient cohort, mostly female, included alopecia areata with under or over 50% scalp involvement, alopecia totalis and alopecia universalis. Patient blood was sampled pre-sensitization (week 0) and at 2, 6 and about 24 weeks after DPC sensitization. The study tracked peripheral blood TCR repertoire changes in vivo during primary and secondary sensitization to the hapten diphenylcyclopropenone (DPC) in alopecia patients. On the study overall, not on this receptor specifically: After repeated subsampling, changes were observed in the strength of the expansion versus patch-test correlation and in the threshold at which the correlation became significant. Patch test score was positively correlated with the number of PT1 expanded TCRs, with significance at thresholds 8, 16 and 32 but not at 4. DPC sensitization did not change the number of TCRs with a frequency above 1 in 1000, and there was no evidence of changes in global repertoire structure. Alopecia, a presumed autoimmune disease, was present in all patients, so the immune response of the patients might differ from that of healthy individuals. Expanded TCRs formed significantly more large CDR3 similarity clusters than pre-sensitization or healthy control sets, consistent with antigen-driven responses.

In the paper's terms, the time point label means: patch test 2, 6 weeks after DPC sensitization. The treatment or condition label corresponds to: therapeutic diphenylcyclopropenone sensitization with weekly scalp DPC. At every patch-test visit, the blood draw took place before the patch test was put on. Patients were eligible if aged 18 to 70, diagnosed with alopecia and judged suitable for DPC therapy, and pregnant patients were excluded. Total RNA was extracted from unfractionated whole blood collected in Tempus Blood RNA tubes. Receptors were amplified or captured by RACE. The listed sequencing device is NextSeq 500. During library preparation, unique molecular identifiers were attached to individual cDNA molecules so that TCRs could be counted quantitatively and reproducibly. For every blood RNA sample, sequencing covered both the TCR alpha and TCR beta chains. The authors processed their data as follows. The median number of TCRs per sample was over 85,000, ranging from about 23,224 to 750,000. The Decombinator software suite was used to annotate the V, J and CDR3 of the TCR reads. For PS versus PT1 abundance plots, all samples were subsampled to the same number of TCRs (28,000). TCRs were defined as expanded if absent before sensitization and observed at least eight times at the 2-week time point. TCRdb redid the processing of the public reads, applying fastp at Q25 and MiXCR, and retained in-frame beta chains. Entries are consolidated by CDR3 protein sequence, retaining the most common genes and DNA. The authors' filters were not applied to this entry. This sample is represented by some 54,000 distinct CDR3 sequences; around 9.4% of them were singletons. Jointly, the top ten make up about 1.7% of the sample.

The germline V gene provides CDR1 MNHEY and CDR2 SVGEGT. Spanning cysteine to phenylalanine, the CDR3 consists of 12 amino acids. Of all the DNA, just the CDR3 is kept, 36 bases in frame from base 1. V is cut by 6 bases and J by 5 bases, and the space between the germline ends is 10 bases. This clonotype was recorded many times. Its antigen is unknown. Nothing much larger sits one base from this clone, and base qualities are not available. The chain is assembled from TRBV6-2 or TRBV6-3 and TRBJ2-5; the D gene identity is not certain. This material consisted of whole blood, taken in connection with sensitization to the hapten diphenylcyclopropenone (DPC). The origin of this receptor is a woman aged 45-59 years with alopecia areata. Some clones in this sample may be carry-over from other donors' samples. CDR3 loop: CASSRDSETQYF. The nucleotide sequence reads TGTGCCAGCAGCCGCGACTCGGAGACCCAGTACTTC.